Each of the 7 T cell receptor beta chains below was sequenced from the same sample in a study of cytomegalovirus exposure and HLA in healthy donors. Primers included in the PCR were 60 Vbeta and 13 Jbeta primers. Using immunoSEQ multiplex PCR, the repertoire was profiled, and TCRdb retains in-frame clones only, with some absent. The data show approximately 100,000 clones, roughly four fifths seen once. The sample comprised PBMCs. These TCRs come from a man aged 50 to 59 in good health and CMV-seronegative.

The V gene is TRBV5-1, the J gene TRBJ2-7, with TRBD2 matching 9 bases. This CDR3 region has 15 residues. V gave up 4 bases and J gave up 0 bases; unmatched junction bases: 5. Germline loops: CDR1 SGHRS, CDR2 YFSETQ. The CDR3 DNA sequence: TGCGCCAGCAGCCAAGCGGGGGGACCCTCCTACGAGCAGTACTTC. This translates into CASSQAGGPSYEQYF.

The CDR3 DNA reads TGTGCCAGTAGCCGTAGCGGGGTTTACAATGAGCAGTTCTTC. It is translated as CASSRSGVYNEQFF. This sequence joins TRBV19 and TRBJ2-1, with 8 bases fitting TRBD2. Germline V gene sequence: CDR1 LNHDA, CDR2 SQIVND (reference sequence). V was clipped by 6 bases and J by 4 bases; unmatched bases: 5. This CDR3 is built from 14 residues.

J is TRBJ1-5 and V is TRBV7-2; D unresolved. Germline V lookup: CDR1 SGHTA, CDR2 FQGNSA. The CDR3 loop spans 15 amino acids. V lost 1 base to trimming and J lost 3 bases, with 10 bases between them. CDR3 in DNA: TGTGCCAGCAGCTTAGTTCCCAACTCCAATCAGCCCCAGCATTTT. Its translation: CASSLVPNSNQPQHF.

The V call is TRBV6-6, the J call TRBJ2-7, with D unclear. From germline, CDR1 is MNHNY and CDR2 SVGAGI (reference sequence). Trimming took off 5 bases at V and 4 bases at J, with 6 bases between the two ends. This CDR3 comprises 11 residues. CDR3 sequence reads: CASSNQYEQYF. The CDR3 bases are TGTGCCAGCAGTAATCAATACGAGCAGTACTTC.

The chain employs TRBV5-1 and TRBJ1-1; D gene ambiguous. The ends were cut back, 4 bases at V and 9 bases at J, with 16 bases in the middle. The CDR3 runs 13 residues. The germline gives CDR1 SGHRS, CDR2 YFSETQ. CDR3 sequence (DNA): TGCGCCAGCAGCCCCGGGGAGCAACCCAAAGCTTTCTTT. Its translation is CASSPGEQPKAFF.

This clone was seen a few times. The CDR3 DNA reads as TGTGCCAGCACGGAGGGGCCCGAGCCCCAGCATTTT. It translates to CASTEGPEPQHF. J is TRBJ1-5 and V is TRBV6-1; TRBD1 is a possible D gene (5 bases). This CDR3 region has 12 residues. V was cut by 7 bases and J by 8 bases, with 12 bases left in between. Per germline, CDR1 MNHNS and CDR2 SASEGT.

The chain uses TRBV27 and TRBJ1-5, with 7 nucleotides matching TRBD1. Germline V gives CDR1 MNHEY, CDR2 SMNVEV (reference sequence). This CDR3 is 18 amino acids long. V was pared by 1 base and J by 0 bases, with 9 bases of the junction left unmatched. CDR3 sequence: CASSLFAGQGVSNQPQHF. CDR3 coding DNA: TGTGCCAGCAGTTTATTCGCCGGGCAGGGGGTTAGCAATCAGCCCCAGCATTTT.